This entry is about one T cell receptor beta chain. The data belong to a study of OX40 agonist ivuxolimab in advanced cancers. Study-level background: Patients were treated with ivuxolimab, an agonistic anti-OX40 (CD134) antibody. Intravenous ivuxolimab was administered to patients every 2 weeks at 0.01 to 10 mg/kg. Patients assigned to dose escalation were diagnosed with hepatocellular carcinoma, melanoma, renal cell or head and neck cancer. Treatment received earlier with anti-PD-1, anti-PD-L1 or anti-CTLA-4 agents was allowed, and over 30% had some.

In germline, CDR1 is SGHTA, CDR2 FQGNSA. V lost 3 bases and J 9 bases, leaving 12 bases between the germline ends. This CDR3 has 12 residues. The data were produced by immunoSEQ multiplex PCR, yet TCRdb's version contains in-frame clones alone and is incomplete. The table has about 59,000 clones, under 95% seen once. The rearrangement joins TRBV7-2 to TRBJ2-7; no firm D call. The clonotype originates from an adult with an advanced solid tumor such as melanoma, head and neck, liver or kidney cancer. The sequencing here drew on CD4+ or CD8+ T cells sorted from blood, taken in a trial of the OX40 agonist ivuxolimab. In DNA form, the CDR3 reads TGTGCCAGCAGCTTCCCGACCGAGCGGCAGTACTTC. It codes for CASSFPTERQYF.